Below, 30 T cell receptor beta chains from the same sample are listed, as sequenced in a study of T cells in Graves' hyperthyroidism and ophthalmopathy. Amplification targeted TCR beta CDR3 regions from RNA transcripts. The TCR CDR3 was amplified in a first-round RT-PCR using the HTBI primer set. MiXCR was run by TCRdb on the multiplex PCR reads, yielding one entry per CDR3 protein. The repertoire includes more than 650,000 distinct CDR3 sequences, about 15% of them detected once, and 10% sits in the top ten. Material: blood. The origin of the receptors is a woman between 18 and 29 years old with Graves' hyperthyroidism.

Ten or more counts support this clonotype. The chain carries TRBV5-6 and TRBJ2-1, with D unresolved. This CDR3 spans 11 amino acids. The germline V gene has CDR1 SGHDT and CDR2 YYEEEE. Trimming left V 4 bases short and J 10 bases short, with 9 bases between. The CDR3 sequence: CASSLLGEQFF. The CDR3 DNA reads as TGTGCCAGCAGCCTACTCGGGGAGCAGTTCTTC.

Only a few counts were recorded for this clonotype. This chain uses TRBV7-2 with TRBJ2-7; D uncertain. The CDR3 runs 15 residues. Germline V lookup: CDR1 SGHTA, CDR2 FQGNSA. V lost 0 bases and J 3 bases, leaving 12 bases between the germline ends. CDR3 coding DNA: TGTGCCAGCAGCTTAGCGGCCCTCCGTTTCTACGAGCAGTACTTC. Protein: CASSLAALRFYEQYF.

This clonotype was counted a few times. J is TRBJ2-1 and V is TRBV7-2, with D perhaps matching TRBD1 or TRBD2 (6 bases each). The CDR3 loop spans 19 amino acids. The V gene's germline CDR1 is SGHTA and CDR2 FQGNSA. The germline V and J ends were trimmed by 3 bases and 3 bases, with 24 bases remaining between them. CDR3 nucleotide sequence: TGTGCCAGCAGCTTTCCAAGGGAGCTGTGGCGGGACAACTACAATGAGCAGTTCTTC. This sequence encodes CASSFPRELWRDNYNEQFF.

This clonotype has a count of ten or more. The J gene is TRBJ2-1, the V gene TRBV24-1, with 8 positions matching TRBD2. Trimming at V came to 3 bases and at J to 8 bases, leaving 11 bases not matched to a gene. CDR3 length equals 16 residues. Germline V CDR1 and CDR2: KGHDR, SFDVKD. CDR3 region: CATSDNGRARVHEQFF. The CDR3 DNA reads as TGTGCCACCAGTGATAACGGGAGGGCCCGCGTCCATGAGCAGTTCTTC.

This clonotype was seen ten or more times. This chain connects TRBV13 to TRBJ1-2, with 7 nucleotides matching TRBD1. J was trimmed by 0 bases and V by 5 bases; bases with no gene match: 6. The length of the CDR3 is 15 residues. From germline, CDR1 is PRHDT and CDR2 FYEKMQ (reference sequence). The CDR3 loop is CASSEGDRANYGYTF. The CDR3 coding sequence is TGTGCCAGCAGCGAGGGAGACAGGGCTAACTATGGCTACACCTTC.

This clonotype was counted many times. This chain connects TRBV30 to TRBJ2-7; TRBD2 matches at 12 bases. V shed 2 bases, J shed 4 bases, and the junction held 9 bases outside the gene matches. The CDR3 has 16 amino acids. Germline V CDR1 and CDR2: GTSNPN, SVGIG (reference sequence). In DNA form, the CDR3 reads TGTGCCTGGAGTCAAGGGAGACTAGCGGGAGTATACGAGCAGTACTTC. Amino acid sequence: CAWSQGRLAGVYEQYF.

This clonotype was picked up many times. This chain connects TRBV30 to TRBJ2-5; 13 positions agree with TRBD2. CDR3 length equals 15 residues. CDR1 and CDR2 from the germline V gene are GTSNPN and SVGIG (reference sequence). After removal of 4 bases from V and 5 bases from J, the junction contained 7 bases not matched to a gene. CDR3 in amino acids: CAWKAGLAGLETQYF. The CDR3, as DNA: TGTGCCTGGAAAGCGGGACTAGCGGGATTGGAGACCCAGTACTTC.

This clonotype was detected many times. The chain couples TRBV20-1 to TRBJ1-1; D is unresolved. The germline CDR1 and CDR2 sequences are DFQATT and SNEGSKA (reference sequence). The CDR3 loop spans 15 amino acids. V lost 5 bases and J 1 base, leaving 17 bases between the germline ends. The CDR3: CSARGEGWGNTEAFF. DNA for the CDR3: TGCAGTGCTCGAGGAGAAGGATGGGGGAACACTGAAGCTTTCTTT.

This chain links TRBV10-2 with TRBJ2-3; D perhaps matches TRBD1 (6 bases). CDR1 and CDR2 (germline): WSHSY, SAAADI. The V and J ends lost 2 bases and 6 bases respectively, with 9 bases between them. The CDR3 has 13 residues. Here the CDR3 DNA reads TGCGCCAGCAGTGAGACGAGGGGGGATACGCAGTATTTT. It specifies CASSETRGDTQYF.

The sample holds many counts of this clonotype. The chain links TRBV7-2 to TRBJ2-7; possibly TRBD2 for D (6 bases). The CDR3 is made up of 12 amino acids. CDR1 is SGHTA, CDR2 FQGNSA, per germline. With 5 bases removed from V and 6 bases from J, the gap between germline ends came to 11 bases. CDR3 bases: TGTGCCAGCAGCACCTGGGGGGTCGAGCAGTACTTC. It specifies CASSTWGVEQYF.

This clonotype was recorded a few times. V is TRBV19 and J is TRBJ1-1; D unresolved. CDR1 is LNHDA and CDR2 is SQIVND in the germline V gene (reference sequence). V lost 1 base and J lost 8, with 14 bases in between. CDR3 length: 14 amino acids. CDR3 sequence (DNA): TGTGCCAGTAGTATAGGCGGTTCAGGCAAGGAAGCTTTCTTT. Translation gives CASSIGGSGKEAFF.

This chain joins TRBV29-1 and TRBJ2-1; 10 bases map to TRBD1. J lost 0 bases, V lost 7 bases, and 3 bases had no gene match. Germline lookup yields CDR1 SQVTM and CDR2 ANQGSEA. The CDR3 sequence is 14 residues long. The CDR3: CSGRTGGSYNEQFF. The CDR3 DNA is TGCAGCGGGAGGACAGGGGGCTCCTACAATGAGCAGTTCTTC.

This clonotype occurred a few times. V is TRBV3-2 and J is TRBJ2-5; TRBD2 is taken as the D call from the table, unchecked against the DNA. TRBV3-2 is reported as a pseudogene. This CDR3 has 20 residues. CDR3 protein: CASSQDRGVKSGRIGETQYF. The DNA of the CDR3 is TGTGCCAGCAGCCAAGATAGGGGGGTGAAGAGCGGGAGGATCGGGGAGACCCAGTACTTC.

This clonotype was observed many times. This chain uses TRBV2 with TRBJ2-1, with TRBD2 matching 12 bases. Unmatched junction bases numbered 4, after V lost 6 bases and J lost 4 bases. The CDR3 consists of 15 residues. Germline CDR1 reads SNHLY; CDR2 reads FYNNEI. The CDR3 loop reads CASRLTSGGYNEQFF. The CDR3 coding sequence is TGTGCCAGCAGGCTTACTAGCGGGGGGTACAATGAGCAGTTCTTC.

Only a few counts were recorded for this clonotype. The chain couples TRBV11-2 to TRBJ2-1; D possibly corresponds to TRBD2 (5 bases). V was cut by 0 bases and J by 1 base, with 10 bases left in between. Germline V CDR1 and CDR2: SGHAT, FQNNGV. This CDR3 is built from 16 residues. The CDR3 loop is CASSLDLGGSYNEQFF. CDR3 nucleotide sequence: TGTGCCAGCAGCTTAGATCTCGGAGGATCCTACAATGAGCAGTTCTTC.

Notes on this clonotype: This may be a read error: a much more frequent sequence differs by one nucleotide. The chain combines TRBV7-2 with TRBJ1-2; the D is unclear. The CDR3 consists of 12 residues. The germline V gene encodes CDR1 SGHTA and CDR2 FQGNSA. V was clipped by 4 bases and J by 4 bases, with 7 bases between them. The CDR3 nucleotides are TGTGCCAGCAGCTCAGACCTCTATGGCTACACCTTC. It yields the protein CASSSDLYGYTF.

This clonotype came up many times. The chain uses TRBV11-2 and TRBJ2-2; 9 bases align to TRBD1. Germline assignment: CDR1 SGHAT and CDR2 FQNNGV. With V trimmed by 2 bases and J by 5 bases, 9 bases remained unmatched. The length of the CDR3 is 17 residues. The CDR3: CASSLSLQGAGTGELFF. The DNA for the CDR3 is TGTGCCAGCAGCTTATCCCTACAGGGGGCAGGTACCGGGGAGCTGTTTTTT.

This clonotype was recorded a few times. The V gene is TRBV9, the J gene TRBJ2-3; D gene unclear. The CDR3 covers 14 residues. V lost 0 bases, J lost 8 bases, and 13 bases lay in between. Germline V lookup: CDR1 SGDLS, CDR2 YYNGEE. The CDR3 protein is CASSVGGAVITQYF. The CDR3 coding sequence is TGTGCCAGCAGCGTAGGAGGCGCGGTAATTACGCAGTATTTT.

This clonotype was picked up many times. The genes are TRBV6-1 and TRBJ2-7, with 8 bases fitting TRBD1. Germline values: CDR1 MNHNS, CDR2 SASEGT. The CDR3 totals 15 residues. With V trimmed by 6 bases and J by 3 bases, 10 bases remained unmatched. The CDR3 reads CASRKYGTGDYEQYF. DNA for the CDR3: TGTGCCAGCAGGAAGTACGGGACAGGCGACTACGAGCAGTACTTC.

The chain couples TRBV29-1 to TRBJ2-7; 9 nucleotides line up with TRBD2. V dropped 4 bases and J dropped 1; count of bases not matched to a gene: 5. CDR1 is SQVTM, CDR2 ANQGSEA, per germline. The CDR3 sequence is 14 residues long. Here the CDR3 DNA reads TGCAGCGTTGTTCTAGCGGGATTGTCCTACGAGCAGTACTTC. The encoded protein is CSVVLAGLSYEQYF.

At least ten counts were recorded for this clonotype. The J gene is TRBJ1-1, the V gene TRBV29-1; tentative D call: TRBD1 (5 bases). The germline gives CDR1 SQVTM, CDR2 ANQGSEA. CDR3 length equals 13 residues. V gave up 4 bases and J gave up 4 bases, with 13 bases separating them. CDR3 region: CSVVGGEGTEAFF. CDR3 DNA: TGCAGCGTTGTGGGGGGGGAGGGCACTGAAGCTTTCTTT.

The sample holds a few counts of this clonotype. The chain joins TRBV12-3 or TRBV12-4 to TRBJ2-7; D call uncertain. This CDR3 region has 14 residues. Trimming shortened V by 0 bases and J by 7 bases, and 13 bases separated the two germline ends. The CDR3 protein is CASSLAAAAREQYF. The CDR3 DNA follows: TGTGCCAGCAGTTTAGCCGCGGCAGCCCGGGAGCAGTACTTC.

The V call is TRBV20-1, the J call TRBJ1-2; D gene unclear. This CDR3 region has 15 residues. The germline V gene has CDR1 DFQATT and CDR2 SNEGSKA (reference sequence). The V end was cut by 6 bases, the J end by 0 bases, with 17 bases between. CDR3 bases: TGCAGTGCCTCCGACTCCGGGGTCACTAACTATGGCTACACCTTC. This encodes CSASDSGVTNYGYTF.

This clonotype was found many times. The chain joins TRBV27 to TRBJ2-7; D is possibly TRBD1 (6 bases). V was shortened by 8 bases and J by 3 bases, with 14 bases between the two germline ends. The CDR3 is made up of 13 amino acids. CDR1 and CDR2 from the germline V gene are MNHEY and SMNVEV (reference sequence). CDR3 DNA sequence: TGTGCCAGCGGTCTACAGGGCTACTACGAGCAGTACTTC. Translation: CASGLQGYYEQYF.

The gene calls are TRBV2 and TRBJ2-5; possible D gene TRBD1, 5 bases. V was pared by 6 bases and J by 2 bases, with 13 bases between. This CDR3 has 14 residues. Per the germline V gene, CDR1 is SNHLY and CDR2 is FYNNEI. The CDR3: CASSRQSPQETQYF. The CDR3 DNA is TGTGCCAGCAGCCGACAGAGCCCGCAAGAGACCCAGTACTTC.

This clonotype showed up just a few times. The chain links TRBV6-1 to TRBJ2-6; 9 bases are a match to TRBD1. This CDR3 region has 15 residues. V lost 8 bases to trimming and J lost 1 base; unmatched junction nucleotides: 3. The V gene's germline CDR1 is MNHNS and CDR2 SASEGT. The CDR3 DNA sequence: TGTGCCAGCCGGGACAGGGTGTCTGGGGCCAACGTCCTGACTTTC. Translating it yields CASRDRVSGANVLTF.

There are many counts of this clonotype. The chain employs TRBV30 and TRBJ2-7; 12 bases fit TRBD2. V dropped 8 bases and J dropped 2; count of bases not matched to a gene: 10. Germline CDR1 is GTSNPN and CDR2 is SVGIG (reference sequence). This CDR3 spans 15 amino acids. This CDR3 is CAGNGLAGIPYEQYF. The CDR3 DNA sequence: TGTGCCGGAAACGGACTAGCGGGAATCCCCTACGAGCAGTACTTC.

The gene calls are TRBV29-1 and TRBJ2-1, with D perhaps TRBD1 (6 bases). The CDR3 loop spans 13 amino acids. V lost 3 bases and J 6 bases, leaving 12 bases between the germline ends. The germline V gene has CDR1 SQVTM and CDR2 ANQGSEA. In nucleotides, the CDR3 is TGCAGCGTTGACCAGGGGCTTGGCAATGAGCAGTTCTTC. Residues: CSVDQGLGNEQFF.

Regarding this clonotype: A much larger clone differs from this one at a single base, so this may be a read error. The CDR3 carries no conserved terminal phenylalanine or tryptophan, so it likely arises from a read error. V usage is TRBV28 and J usage is TRBJ2-7, with 8 bases identical to TRBD2. V lost 6 bases, J lost 5 bases, and 9 bases stayed unmatched. Germline CDR1 and CDR2: MDHEN and SYDVKM. This CDR3 is built from 14 residues. The CDR3 nucleotides are TGTGCCAGCAGCCCCCCCGGGACTAGTGACGAGCAGTACTCC. Translating it yields CASSPPGTSDEQYS.

This clonotype was found many times. The rearrangement links TRBV27 to TRBJ2-1, with TRBD2 matching over 14 bases. Germline CDR1 and CDR2: MNHEY and SMNVEV (reference sequence). The CDR3 loop spans 15 amino acids. Trimming at V came to 4 bases and at J to 5 bases, leaving 1 base not matched to a gene. CDR3 nucleotide sequence: TGTGCCAGCAGTTGGGGACTAGCGGGAGACAATGAGCAGTTCTTC. Translation gives CASSWGLAGDNEQFF.